The rows below give T cell receptor beta chains drawn from one sample of a study of T cells in localized non-small cell lung cancer. Assay used: immunoSEQ multiplex PCR; TCRdb lists only in-frame clones, some missing. The sample records 45,000 to 60,000 clones, approximately 86% being singletons. This sample comprised PBMCs, obtained before any cancer treatment. These receptors came from a man between 35 and 75 years old with stage II lung adenocarcinoma. Both conserved end residues are part of each CDR3. The D gene is left open where the match is weak. Size tells how often a clone was seen (once, few, many) or the class of an expanded clone, and some rows leave it out.

NA	TRBJ1-1	TRBV6-6	NA	TGTGCCAGCAGTACCCGGACGGATATGAACACTGAAGCTTTCTTT	CASSTRTDMNTEAFF
NA	TRBJ2-1	TRBV5-1	NA	TGCGCCAGCAGCTTGGATCCACGGATGGGAGCCCGGAACTACAATGAGCAGTTCTTC	CASSLDPRMGARNYNEQFF
NA	TRBJ2-7	TRBV10-2	NA	TGCGCCAGCAGTGACCTGGACAGTTCCTACGAGCAGTACTTC	CASSDLDSSYEQYF
TRBD2	TRBJ2-1	TRBV4-2	NA	TGTGCCAGCAGCCAAGATGCTAGCGGGGGCTACAATGAGCAGTTCTTC	CASSQDASGGYNEQFF
NA	TRBJ2-2	TRBV27	NA	TGTGCCAGCAGACAGGGAGTGGGTAACGGGGAGCTGTTTTTT	CASRQGVGNGELFF
NA	TRBJ2-3	TRBV5-3	NA	TGTGCCAGCAGCTTGATGGGGGATACGCAGTATTTT	CASSLMGDTQYF
NA	TRBJ2-5	TRBV19	NA	TGTGCCAGTAGTATAGACCAAGAGACCCAGTACTTC	CASSIDQETQYF
TRBD2	TRBJ2-1	TRBV7-2	NA	TGTGCCAGCAGCCAGGGTAGCGGGGGGGCCTTGAATGAGCAGTTCTTC	CASSQGSGGALNEQFF
TRBD1	TRBJ1-6	TRBV6-5	NA	TGTGCCAGCAGCTTAGGACAGGAGGGATCACCCCTCCACTTT	CASSLGQEGSPLHF
NA	TRBJ2-1	TRBV12-5	NA	TGTGCTAGTGGTTTGGGGCAGGGCGGGCAGTTCTTC	CASGLGQGGQFF
NA	TRBJ2-5	TRBV5-1	few	TGCGCCAGCAGTTACTCGACTGCGACTGGACCACAAGAGACCCAGTACTTC	CASSYSTATGPQETQYF
TRBD1	TRBJ1-2	TRBV9	NA	TGTGCCAGCAGCGTCCCGGGGACAGGCGGCTACACCTTC	CASSVPGTGGYTF
NA	TRBJ1-2	TRBV7-2	NA	TGTGCCAGCAGCTTAGCGGGCAGGGAATATGGCTACACCTTC	CASSLAGREYGYTF
NA	TRBJ2-6	TRBV7-9	NA	TGTGCCAGCAGCCCATTTGGGGCTACTGGGGCCAACGTCCTGACTTTC	CASSPFGATGANVLTF
NA	TRBJ2-7	TRBV6-1	NA	TGTGCCAGCAGTTTGGGCAGGTCAGGCGAGCAGTACTTC	CASSLGRSGEQYF
NA	TRBJ2-1	TRBV5-4	NA	TGTGCCAGCACCACGCAGGGAGTCCCGTACAATGAGCAGTTCTTC	CASTTQGVPYNEQFF
NA	TRBJ2-6	TRBV5-8	once	TGTGCCAGCAGCCGTGGGGCGGGATCTGGGGCCAACGTCCTGACTTTC	CASSRGAGSGANVLTF
NA	TRBJ1-3	TRBV6-5	NA	TGTGCCAGCTCACAGGGAAACACCATATATTTT	CASSQGNTIYF
NA	TRBJ1-1	TRBV19	NA	TGTGCCAGTAGTTACCGAACACCGGGACATAGCACTACAAATGTCTTT	CASSYRTPGHSTTNVF
NA	TRBJ1-1	TRBV5-1	NA	TGCGCCAGCAGTTCCACCCCCCCAGGGGCGACGATGAACACTGAAGCTTTCTTT	CASSSTPPGATMNTEAFF
NA	TRBJ1-3	TRBV4-1	once	TGCGCCAGCAGCCACGATTATAAGGGCTCTGGAAACACCATATATTTT	CASSHDYKGSGNTIYF
TRBD2	TRBJ2-3	TRBV5-6	NA	TGTGCCAGCAGCTTGAAATACAGCGGGGGGACCACAGATACGCAGTATTTT	CASSLKYSGGTTDTQYF
TRBD1	TRBJ1-2	TRBV6-5	NA	TGTGCCAGCAGCCGGGACAGGGGATACGGCTACACCTTC	CASSRDRGYGYTF
NA	TRBJ1-5	TRBV6-1	NA	TGTGCCAGCGAGAACAGAGACAATCAGCCCCAGCATTTT	CASENRDNQPQHF
NA	TRBJ1-1	TRBV15	NA	TGTGCCACCAGCAATTCGAGAAACACTGAAGCTTTCTTT	CATSNSRNTEAFF
NA	TRBJ2-6	TRBV11-3	NA	TGTGCCAGCAGCTTAGGGGCCCCACGAGGGGGCGGGACTGGGGCCAACGTCCTGACTTTC	CASSLGAPRGGGTGANVLTF
NA	TRBJ2-5	TRBV12-5	NA	TGTGCTAGTGCCCCCTACGGGAATAGGCCCTCAGAGACCCAGTACTTC	CASAPYGNRPSETQYF
NA	TRBJ2-6	TRBV9	NA	TGTGCCAGCAGCGCCCTCAGAGTTTCTGGGGCCAACGTCCTGACTTTC	CASSALRVSGANVLTF
NA	TRBJ2-1	TRBV7-9	NA	TGTGCCAGCAGCTTGCCAGGGAACAATGAGCAGTTCTTC	CASSLPGNNEQFF
NA	TRBJ1-2	TRBV2	NA	TGTGCCAGCAGTGAAGCGCTTCAGGCGACAGACCACTATGGCTACACCTTC	CASSEALQATDHYGYTF
TRBD1	TRBJ2-6	TRBV30	NA	TGTGCCTGGGGGACAGGACCCCTCTCTGGGGCCAACGTCCTGACTTTC	CAWGTGPLSGANVLTF
NA	TRBJ1-2	TRBV6-1	NA	TGTGCCAGTCGGGAGCTCAGTGCTAACTATGGCTACACCTTC	CASRELSANYGYTF
TRBD2	TRBJ2-7	TRBV4-2	NA	TGTGCCAGCAGCCCCGGGGGAAGCGGGGGAGAGCAGTACTTC	CASSPGGSGGEQYF
NA	TRBJ1-4	TRBV4-2	NA	TGTGCCAGCAGCCAAGAACGTGGCGGGGGTAATGAAAAACTGTTTTTT	CASSQERGGGNEKLFF
TRBD1	TRBJ1-1	TRBV7-8	NA	TGTGCCAGCAGCTTGGGGACAGGCTTCAGCACTGAAGCTTTCTTT	CASSLGTGFSTEAFF
NA	TRBJ1-2	TRBV5-4	once	TGTGCCAGCAGCTTGGGCTCGGGAGGGGTGGTCTATGGTTACACCTTC	CASSLGSGGVVYGYTF
NA	TRBJ1-1	TRBV2	NA	TGTGCCAGCAGAGAACTACAGCGAACAAGGACTGAAGCTTTCTTT	CASRELQRTRTEAFF
TRBD1	TRBJ1-6	TRBV6-1	NA	TGTGCCAGCAGTTCGGGACAGCACAATTCACCCCTCCACTTT	CASSSGQHNSPLHF
TRBD1	TRBJ2-1	TRBV5-6	NA	TGTGCCAGCAGCTTTAACAGGGGAACGTTTGGGTCCTACAATGAGCAGTTCTTC	CASSFNRGTFGSYNEQFF
TRBD2	TRBJ2-1	TRBV7-2	NA	TGTGCCAGCAGCTTAGTTAGCGGGGGAGACTACAATGAGCAGTTCTTC	CASSLVSGGDYNEQFF
TRBD2	TRBJ2-5	TRBV27	NA	TGTGCCAGTTCATGGGGGGGGATGGGAGAGACCCAGTACTTC	CASSWGGMGETQYF
TRBD1	TRBJ2-7	TRBV9	NA	TGTGCCAGCAGCGCGAGGGGACAGACCTACGAGCAGTACTTC	CASSARGQTYEQYF
NA	TRBJ1-3	TRBV10-3	NA	TGTGCCATCAGTGAGTTGATGGGGGCCTCCTCTGGAAACACCATATATTTT	CAISELMGASSGNTIYF
TRBD1	TRBJ2-2	TRBV19	NA	TGTGCCAGTTCGGACAGGGTCAACACCGGGGAGCTGTTTTTT	CASSDRVNTGELFF
TRBD2	TRBJ2-3	TRBV5-5	NA	TGTGCCAGCAGCTTAGGACTAGCGGGGGGGCCGGCAGGAGATACGCAGTATTTT	CASSLGLAGGPAGDTQYF
NA	TRBJ1-5	TRBV7-9	NA	TGTGCCAGCAGCAAAGGCCTGAAAGAAGTCAATCAGCCCCAGCATTTT	CASSKGLKEVNQPQHF
NA	TRBJ1-4	TRBV29-1	NA	TGCAGCGTTGAAGATGGTGGTGAAAAACTGTTTTTT	CSVEDGGEKLFF
TRBD1	TRBJ1-1	TRBV2	NA	TGTGCCAGCAATAACAGGGGGACTGAAGCTTTCTTT	CASNNRGTEAFF